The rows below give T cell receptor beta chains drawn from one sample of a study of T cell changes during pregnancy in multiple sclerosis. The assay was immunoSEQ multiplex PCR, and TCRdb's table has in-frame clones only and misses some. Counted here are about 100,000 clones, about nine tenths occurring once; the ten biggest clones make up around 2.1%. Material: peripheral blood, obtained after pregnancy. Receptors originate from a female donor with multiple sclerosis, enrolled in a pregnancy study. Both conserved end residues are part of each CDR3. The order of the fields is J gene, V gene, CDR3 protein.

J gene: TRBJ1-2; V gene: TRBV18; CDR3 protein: CASSTRTGEEGYTF
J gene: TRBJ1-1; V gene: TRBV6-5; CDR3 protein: CASSYIRDIPNTEAFF
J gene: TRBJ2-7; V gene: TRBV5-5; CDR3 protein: CASSLDPGLNEQYF
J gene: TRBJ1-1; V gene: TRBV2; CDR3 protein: CASSVQGPSPEAFF
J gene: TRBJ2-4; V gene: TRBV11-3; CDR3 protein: CASSLDGIAKNIQYF
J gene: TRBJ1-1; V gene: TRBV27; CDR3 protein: CASSFGQGYGTEAFF
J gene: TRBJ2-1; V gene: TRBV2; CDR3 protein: CASSDTRTSSYNEQFF
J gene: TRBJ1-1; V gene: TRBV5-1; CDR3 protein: CASSVPGTGGAEAFF
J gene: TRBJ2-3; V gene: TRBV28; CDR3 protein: CASTPGGVADTQYF
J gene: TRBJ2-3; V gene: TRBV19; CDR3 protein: CASTPTGLAGGTQYF
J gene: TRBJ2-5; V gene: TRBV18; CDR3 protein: CASKTRIQETQYF
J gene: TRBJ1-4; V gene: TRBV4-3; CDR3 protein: CASSQDPGGRSEKLFF
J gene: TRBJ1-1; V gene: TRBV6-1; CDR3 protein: CASSDRENTEAFF
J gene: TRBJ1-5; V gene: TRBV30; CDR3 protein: CALNSGGNQPQHF
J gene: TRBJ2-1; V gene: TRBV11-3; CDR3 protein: CASSLWRTGGNNEQFF
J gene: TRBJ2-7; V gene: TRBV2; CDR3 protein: CASGWDSYEQYF
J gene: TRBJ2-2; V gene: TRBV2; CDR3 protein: CASSGKEGLAGRDTGELFF
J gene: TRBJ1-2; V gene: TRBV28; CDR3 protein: CAGQGRDDGYTF
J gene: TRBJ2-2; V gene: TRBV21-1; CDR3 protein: CASSKETANTGELFF
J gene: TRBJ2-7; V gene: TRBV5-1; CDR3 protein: CASSLVGEVYEQYF
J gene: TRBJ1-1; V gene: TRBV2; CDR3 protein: CASSADRVGAFF
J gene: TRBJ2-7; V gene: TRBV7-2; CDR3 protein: CASSLASGGSYEQYF
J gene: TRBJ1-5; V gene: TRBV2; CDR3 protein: CASSLGQGGQPQHF
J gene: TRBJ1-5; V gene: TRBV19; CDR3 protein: CASSTIREDQPQHF
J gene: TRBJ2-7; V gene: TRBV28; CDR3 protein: CASSLVRTGAYEQYF
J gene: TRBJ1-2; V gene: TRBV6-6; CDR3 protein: CASSSRGSPIGYTF
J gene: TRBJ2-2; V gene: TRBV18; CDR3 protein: CASSHTSGGTNTGELFF
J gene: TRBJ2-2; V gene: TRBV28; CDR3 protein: CASSLSGSGRKGGELFF
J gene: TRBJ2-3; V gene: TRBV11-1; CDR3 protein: CASSPWTGVTDTQYF
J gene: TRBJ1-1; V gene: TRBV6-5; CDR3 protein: CASGAGMNTEAFF
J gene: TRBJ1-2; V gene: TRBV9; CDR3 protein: CASTRIQGNYGYTF
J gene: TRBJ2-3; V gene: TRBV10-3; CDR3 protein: CAISDAVSTDTQYF
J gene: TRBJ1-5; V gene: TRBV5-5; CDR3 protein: CASSSNTGGWPQHF
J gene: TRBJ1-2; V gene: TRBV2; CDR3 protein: CAVQGAGATF
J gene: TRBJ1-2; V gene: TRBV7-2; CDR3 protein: CASSLEGGHGYTF
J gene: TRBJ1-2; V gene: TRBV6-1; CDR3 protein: CASSENRGLRGYTF
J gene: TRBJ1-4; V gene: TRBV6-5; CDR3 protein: CASSLRNEKLFF
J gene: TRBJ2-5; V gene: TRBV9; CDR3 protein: CASSVGRGGETQYF
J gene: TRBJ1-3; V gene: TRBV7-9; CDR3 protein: CASSLARGDISGNTIYF
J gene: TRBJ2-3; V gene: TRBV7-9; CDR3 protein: CASSLAEASTDTQYF
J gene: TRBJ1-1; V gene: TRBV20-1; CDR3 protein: CSASGDTEAFF
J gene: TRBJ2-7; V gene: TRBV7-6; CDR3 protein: CASSPGLVVYEQYF
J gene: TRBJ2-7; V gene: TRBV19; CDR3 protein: CASSASGGTYEQYF
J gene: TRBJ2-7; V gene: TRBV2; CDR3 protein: CASSPPGQGAYEQYF
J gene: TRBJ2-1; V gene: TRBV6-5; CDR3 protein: CASRIGLPYNEQFF
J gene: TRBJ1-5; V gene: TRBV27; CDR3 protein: CASRGTGGGQPQHF
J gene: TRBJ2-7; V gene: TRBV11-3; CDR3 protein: CASSARQGGYEQYF
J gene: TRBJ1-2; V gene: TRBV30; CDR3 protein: CAWSGQGTYGYTF